The text below deals with one T cell receptor (beta chain). Its antigen remains unidentified. Naive CD4+ T cells were purified with Tregs depleted by CD25. In TCRdb, the 5' RACE reads were re-called with MiXCR into one record per CDR3 protein. The table shows 13,000 or so distinct CDR3 sequences, with 23% occurring only once. Overall study findings and caveats: In terms of TCR gene usage, tumor memory CD4+ T cells clustered together with blood and lymph node memory CD4+ cells, as well as with lymph node naive CD4+ cells. Tumor Tregs overlapped most with tumor, then blood, naive CD4+ cells. Larger-cohort validation covered only one TCR beta V-J rearrangement.

CDR3 length: 13 residues. V lost 4 bases to trimming and J lost 11 bases, with 18 bases between them. Looked up from germline, CDR1 is SQVTM and CDR2 is ANQGSEA. V gene TRBV29-1 combines with J gene TRBJ1-5; weak D call: TRBD1 (5 bases). The TCR was taken from a female donor with breast cancer. The material sequenced was naive CD4+ T cells sorted from blood. Described subset: naive CD4+ T cells, CD4+CD45RA+CD25-. CDR3 coding DNA: TGCAGCGTTGGTCCTTTGGGGGTAGAGACCCAGCATTTT. It codes for CSVGPLGVETQHF.